The next 10 T cell receptor beta chains were all read from a single sample in a study of T cell repertoires in cytomegalovirus infection. Each CDR3 protein is one row after TCRdb ran MiXCR on the reads. The repertoire holds under 350,000 distinct CDR3 sequences, with about a tenth as singletons. Sequenced input: PBMCs. Receptors were obtained from a human donor in good health (CMV status not recorded). Some clones in this sample may be carry-over from other donors' samples.

The genes are TRBV20-1 and TRBJ2-1, with a possible D match to TRBD2 (7 bases). This CDR3 has 15 amino acids. The germline gives CDR1 DFQATT, CDR2 SNEGSKA (reference sequence). Trimming cost V 2 bases and J 5 bases, with 16 bases left between them. CDR3 nucleotide sequence: TGCAGTGCTAGATGGGGGGGCGGGGGTGACAATGAGCAGTTCTTC. Its protein product is CSARWGGGGDNEQFF.

Ten or more counts support this clonotype. The genes are TRBV12-3 or TRBV12-4 and TRBJ2-2, with 8 bases fitting TRBD1. The CDR3 loop spans 15 amino acids. V lost 5 bases, J lost 6 bases, and 8 bases stayed unmatched. CDR3 DNA sequence: TGTGCCAGCAGTCAAGGGACAGGTATCGCCGGGGAGCTGTTTTTT. This gives the protein CASSQGTGIAGELFF.

This clonotype was detected a few times. The rearrangement links TRBV7-9 to TRBJ1-6, with 9 nucleotides matching TRBD1. With 5 bases clipped from V and 10 bases from J, the junction kept 12 bases outside the gene matches. Germline-derived CDR1 and CDR2 are SEHNR and FQNEAQ (reference sequence). The CDR3 is 16 residues long. This CDR3 reads CASSRQDRGIGSPLHF. CDR3 DNA sequence: TGTGCCAGCAGCCGTCAGGACAGGGGTATCGGATCACCCCTCCACTTT.

This clonotype was counted ten times or more. DNA of the CDR3: TGTGCCAGCAGTGCGATAGGGCCCCCGGGACTTCATGGCTACACCTTC. Its translation is CASSAIGPPGLHGYTF. V gene TRBV12-3 or TRBV12-4 combines with J gene TRBJ1-2; D is possibly TRBD1 (5 bases). CDR3 length equals 16 residues. Trimming removed 5 bases from V and 6 bases from J, with 22 bases in between.

With regard to this clonotype: Just one base apart from a much larger clone, this may be a read error. The gene calls are TRBV5-1 and TRBJ2-4; the D is unclear. The CDR3 loop spans 13 amino acids. V dropped 0 bases and J dropped 4 bases, with 5 bases sitting between them. The germline gives CDR1 SGHRS, CDR2 YFSETQ. The CDR3 DNA reads TGCGCCAGCAGCTTGGTACAGAAAAACATTCAGTACTTC. This gives the protein CASSLVQKNIQYF.

This clonotype was detected ten times or more. The chain recombines TRBV6-6 with TRBJ1-1; D gene unclear. This CDR3 comprises 13 residues. In germline, CDR1 is MNHNY, CDR2 SVGAGI (reference sequence). V lost 5 bases and J lost 1, with 8 bases in between. This chain's CDR3 is CASSEGRNTEAFF. CDR3 in DNA: TGTGCCAGCAGTGAGGGAAGGAACACTGAAGCTTTCTTT.

V gene TRBV10-3 combines with J gene TRBJ2-1; 10 bases fit TRBD2. J lost 1 base, V lost 4 bases, and 4 bases had no gene match. The germline CDR1 and CDR2 sequences are ENHRY and SYGVKD. CDR3 size: 16 residues. The chain's CDR3 is CAISASGGRSYNEQFF. CDR3 nucleotide sequence: TGTGCCATCAGTGCTAGCGGGGGCCGATCCTACAATGAGCAGTTCTTC.

This clonotype was recorded at least ten times. J is TRBJ2-3 and V is TRBV20-1; 14 bases align to TRBD2. Germline V gene sequence: CDR1 DFQATT, CDR2 SNEGSKA (reference sequence). This CDR3 has 17 residues. J gave up 3 bases and V 0 bases, and 5 bases lay outside the gene matches. CDR3: CSARDLGTSGGTDTQYF. The CDR3 DNA sequence: TGCAGTGCTAGAGATCTAGGGACTAGCGGGGGAACAGATACGCAGTATTTT.

This clonotype was observed many times. The rearrangement uses TRBV28 and TRBJ1-5; the match to TRBD1 covers 7 bases. With 5 bases clipped from V and 7 bases from J, the junction kept 11 bases outside the gene matches. Germline CDR1 reads MDHEN; CDR2 reads SYDVKM. This CDR3 spans 15 amino acids. CDR3 bases: TGTGCCAGCAGTCTTTTACAAGGGGGCGGGCAGCCCCAGCATTTT. This codes for CASSLLQGGGQPQHF.

This sequence joins TRBV9 and TRBJ2-1; tentative D call: TRBD1 (6 bases). V was trimmed by 0 bases and J by 7 bases, leaving 11 bases between them. The CDR3 loop spans 14 amino acids. CDR1 and CDR2 (germline): SGDLS, YYNGEE. The CDR3 bases are TGTGCCAGCAGCGTAGATGGACAGCTAAATGAGCAGTTCTTC. This gives the protein CASSVDGQLNEQFF.